These 32 T cell receptor beta chains were all obtained from the same sample, sequenced in a study of vaccination and CD4 T cells after COVID-19. Oncomine TCR Beta short-read sequencing was applied to DNA from cultured CD4+ T cells. TCRdb reprocessed the PCR reads via MiXCR and lists one record per CDR3 protein. The repertoire holds 13,000 or so distinct CDR3 sequences, with roughly 70% as singletons. These receptors lack a known antigen. Treatment indicated: roughly 11-day PBMC culture with coronavirus spike peptide pools or control peptides (ViraFEST assay). The sequencing input was CD4+ T cells from blood, cultured in vitro. The receptors were sampled from a human donor who had recovered from COVID-19.

The chain recombines TRBV11-2 with TRBJ2-6; D not resolved. Trimming removed 5 bases from V and 4 bases from J, with 9 bases in between. In germline, CDR1 is SGHAT, CDR2 FQNNGV. The CDR3 has 14 residues. CDR3 protein: CASSLTKGANVLTF. The CDR3 DNA sequence: TGTGCCAGCAGCCTTACTAAAGGGGCCAACGTCCTGACTTTC. Using reference TRBV11-2 and TRBJ2-6 for the parts outside the CDR3, the full variable domain is EAGVAQSPRYKIIEKRQSVAFWCNPISGHATLYWYQQILGQGPKLLIQFQNNGVVDDSQLPKDRFSAERLKGVDSTLKIQPAKLEDSAVYLCASSLTKGANVLTFGAGSRLTVL.

The rearrangement uses TRBV7-3 and TRBJ2-5; 9 positions agree with TRBD1. Germline V gene sequence: CDR1 SGHTA, CDR2 FQGTGA. Losses at the gene ends were 5 bases for V and 5 bases for J; bases not matched to a gene: 9. CDR3 size: 15 residues. The CDR3 nucleotides read TGTGCCAGCAGCCTATCAGGGACAGGGTCTGAGACCCAGTACTTC. Protein: CASSLSGTGSETQYF.

This sequence joins TRBV19 and TRBJ1-5; 9 bases fit TRBD1. V was pared by 5 bases and J by 0 bases, with 5 bases of the junction left unmatched. Germline lookup yields CDR1 LNHDA and CDR2 SQIVND (reference sequence). CDR3 size: 16 residues. The CDR3 region is CASSDRGTYSNQPQHF. CDR3 nucleotides: TGTGCCAGTAGTGACAGGGGGACATATAGCAATCAGCCCCAGCATTTT.

As for this clonotype: A junction end diverges from the germline sequence, so it may reflect a read error. The chain combines TRBV15 with TRBJ2-7; TRBD2 agrees at 7 bases. Germline-derived CDR1 and CDR2 are LNHNV and YYDKDF (reference sequence). This CDR3 has 14 residues. Written as DNA, the CDR3 is TGTGCCACCAGCAGAGATAAGTATCGGGGACTACTCTTCTTC. Translating gives CATSRDKYRGLLFF.

The rearrangement links TRBV2 to TRBJ1-5; TRBD1 might be the D (5 bases). V lost 4 bases and J lost 1, with 11 bases in between. Germline lookup yields CDR1 SNHLY and CDR2 FYNNEI. The CDR3 runs 15 residues. The CDR3 coding sequence is TGTGCCAGCAGTGCCCTTCGGGACAGCAATCAGCCCCAGCATTTT. This translates into CASSALRDSNQPQHF.

In DNA form, the CDR3 reads TGTGCCAGCAGCTTATACCCTTCACCCCTCCACTTT. Amino acids: CASSLYPSPLHF. V usage is TRBV7-2 and J usage is TRBJ1-6, with D unresolved. With 2 bases removed from V and 9 bases from J, the gap between germline ends came to 5 bases. This CDR3 has 12 residues. Germline assignment: CDR1 SGHTA and CDR2 FQGNSA.

This clonotype was counted a single time. The chain is built from TRBV6-2 or TRBV6-3 and TRBJ1-2; D possibly corresponds to TRBD1 (5 bases). This CDR3 is 13 amino acids long. Looked up from germline, CDR1 is MNHEY and CDR2 is SVGEGT. V was clipped by 5 bases and J by 8 bases, with 15 bases between them. DNA for the CDR3: TGTGCCAGCAGTCTGAGGGGCTCGTGGGGCTACACCTTC. Its translation is CASSLRGSWGYTF.

V usage is TRBV7-3 and J usage is TRBJ2-7; perhaps D is TRBD1 or TRBD2 (6 bases each). The CDR3 runs to 15 residues. V was shortened by 1 base and J by 5 bases, with 15 bases between the two germline ends. Germline-derived CDR1 and CDR2 are SGHTA and FQGTGA. The CDR3 protein is CASSLRLGGGDEQYF. CDR3 nucleotide sequence: TGTGCCAGCAGCTTAAGGCTCGGGGGCGGAGACGAGCAGTACTTC. The full variable domain, its missing parts supplied by reference TRBV7-3 and TRBJ2-7, is GAGVSQTPSNKVTEKGKYVELRCDPISGHTALYWYRQSLGQGPEFLIYFQGTGAADDSGLPNDRFFAVRPEGSVSTLKIQRTERGDSAVYLCASSLRLGGGDEQYFGPGTRLTVT.

In its sample, this clonotype was seen once. The chain is built from TRBV7-2 and TRBJ2-5; 11 bases match TRBD2. V was pared by 4 bases and J by 3 bases, with 1 base of the junction left unmatched. The CDR3 contains 14 residues. CDR1 is SGHTA and CDR2 is FQGNSA in the germline V gene. CDR3 coding DNA: TGTGCCAGCAGCTGGGGACTAGCGGAAGAGACCCAGTACTTC. It yields the protein CASSWGLAEETQYF.

In its sample, this clonotype was seen a few times. V is TRBV6-2 or TRBV6-3 and J is TRBJ2-3; 13 bases map to TRBD2. From germline, CDR1 is MNHEY and CDR2 SVGEGT. CDR3 length: 17 residues. The trim removed 6 bases at V and 3 bases at J, leaving 9 bases unmatched. The CDR3: CASSGAGLAGRTDTQYF. The CDR3 coding sequence is TGTGCCAGCAGCGGGGCGGGACTAGCGGGAAGAACAGATACGCAGTATTTT.

This chain links TRBV11-2 with TRBJ1-6; perhaps TRBD1 as D (5 bases). The length of the CDR3 is 14 residues. The V gene lost 5 bases and the J gene lost 10 bases, with 15 bases spanning the gap. Germline CDR1 and CDR2: SGHAT and FQNNGV. CDR3 in amino acids: CASSQGRLGSPLHF. CDR3 coding DNA: TGTGCCAGCAGCCAGGGCAGACTGGGGTCACCCCTCCACTTT.

This rearrangement joins TRBV6-2 or TRBV6-3 to TRBJ1-2; D unresolved. The V gene's germline CDR1 is MNHEY and CDR2 SVGEGT. V lost 4 bases, J lost 4 bases, and 4 bases lay in between. This CDR3 region has 11 residues. The CDR3 loop is CASSWSYGYTF. The CDR3 DNA sequence: TGTGCCAGCAGTTGGAGCTATGGCTACACCTTC.

The chain is built from TRBV19 and TRBJ2-2; no firm D call. The CDR3 loop spans 15 amino acids. Per germline, CDR1 LNHDA and CDR2 SQIVND (reference sequence). The ends were cut back, 7 bases at V and 7 bases at J, with 19 bases in the middle. CDR3 in amino acids: CASTTDKGLIGELFF. As DNA, the CDR3 is TGTGCCAGTACCACAGATAAGGGTCTAATCGGGGAGCTGTTTTTT.

A single count supports this clonotype. The V and J genes are TRBV19 and TRBJ2-5; 11 nucleotides align to TRBD1. The ends lost 4 bases at V and 5 bases at J; junction bases unmatched: 6. Germline V gene lookup returns CDR1 LNHDA and CDR2 SQIVND (reference sequence). The CDR3 loop spans 15 amino acids. CDR3 loop: CASSTRTGGSETQYF. Here the CDR3 DNA reads TGTGCCAGTAGTACCAGGACAGGGGGCTCCGAGACCCAGTACTTC. Combining the CDR3 with reference TRBV19 and TRBJ2-5 gives the whole variable domain DGGITQSPKYLFRKEGQNVTLSCEQNLNHDAMYWYRQDPGQGLRLIYYSQIVNDFQKGDIAEGYSVSREKKESFPLTVTSAQKNPTAFYLCASSTRTGGSETQYFGPGTRLLVL.

The chain joins TRBV28 to TRBJ1-6; D is unresolved. Germline CDR1 reads MDHEN; CDR2 reads SYDVKM. V dropped 2 bases and J dropped 8 bases, with 13 bases sitting between them. The CDR3 has 15 residues. The CDR3 loop is CASSLGTRAYSPLHF. DNA for the CDR3: TGTGCCAGCAGTTTAGGAACCCGGGCGTATTCACCCCTCCACTTT.

This chain uses TRBV2 with TRBJ2-1, with 7 bases aligning to TRBD1. The junction had 13 bases not matched to a gene; V was cut back by 10 bases and J by 4 bases. The CDR3 covers 15 residues. CDR1 is SNHLY and CDR2 is FYNNEI in the germline V gene. Written as DNA, the CDR3 is TGTGCCACCGTCCTAGAGGGACAGATATACAATGAGCAGTTCTTC. Its protein is CATVLEGQIYNEQFF.

V gene TRBV24-1 combines with J gene TRBJ1-2; D unresolved. From germline, CDR1 is KGHDR and CDR2 SFDVKD. The germline V and J ends were trimmed by 5 bases and 4 bases, with 7 bases remaining between them. This CDR3 has 12 residues. The CDR3 region is CATSGTGYGYTF. The CDR3 DNA reads as TGTGCCACCAGTGGGACGGGCTATGGCTACACCTTC.

The chain joins TRBV11-2 to TRBJ2-7; 9 nucleotides align to TRBD2. CDR3 size: 14 residues. V shed 5 bases, J shed 2 bases, and the junction held 4 bases outside the gene matches. Germline V gene lookup returns CDR1 SGHAT and CDR2 FQNNGV. For the CDR3, the DNA is TGTGCCAGCAGCGGGGGACTAGCCGCCTACGAGCAGTACTTC. It codes for CASSGGLAAYEQYF.

The chain employs TRBV20-1 and TRBJ1-1, with D perhaps TRBD1 (6 bases). The CDR3 length is 15 residues. V was trimmed by 6 bases and J by 3 bases, leaving 20 bases between them. Germline V gene lookup returns CDR1 DFQATT and CDR2 SNEGSKA (reference sequence). This CDR3 is CSAPLGARRDTEAFF. As DNA, the CDR3 is TGCAGTGCCCCGTTGGGGGCGAGGAGGGACACTGAAGCTTTCTTT.

The chain carries TRBV2 and TRBJ1-5, with D unresolved. The CDR3 loop spans 13 amino acids. V was cut by 5 bases and J by 3 bases, with 8 bases left in between. Germline lookup yields CDR1 SNHLY and CDR2 FYNNEI. The CDR3 sequence is CASSISHNQPQHF. The CDR3 coding sequence is TGTGCCAGCAGTATCAGCCACAATCAGCCCCAGCATTTT.

This clonotype was counted a few times. J is TRBJ1-2 and V is TRBV24-1; D call uncertain. CDR3 length: 14 amino acids. Germline assignment: CDR1 KGHDR and CDR2 SFDVKD. V lost 2 bases, J lost 7 bases, and 13 bases lay in between. The CDR3 is CATSDSRRTVGYTF. The DNA of the CDR3 is TGTGCCACCAGTGATTCTCGGAGGACGGTTGGCTACACCTTC.

The chain is built from TRBV25-1 and TRBJ1-1; TRBD1 agrees at 10 bases. J was trimmed by 6 bases and V by 5 bases; bases with no gene match: 6. The V gene's germline CDR1 is MGHDK and CDR2 SYGVNS. The CDR3 is 14 amino acids. The CDR3 is CASSIPGQGSEAFF. CDR3 sequence (DNA): TGTGCCAGCAGTATACCGGGACAGGGGTCTGAAGCTTTCTTT.

The gene calls are TRBV20-1 and TRBJ1-6, with TRBD1 matching 7 bases. Germline V gene sequence: CDR1 DFQATT, CDR2 SNEGSKA (reference sequence). This CDR3 contains 16 residues. Losses at the gene ends were 3 bases for V and 6 bases for J; bases not matched to a gene: 11. CDR3 amino acids: CSASPQGSWLNSPLHF. The CDR3 DNA reads TGCAGTGCTAGTCCACAGGGGTCCTGGCTTAATTCACCCCTCCACTTT.

By share of the sample, this clonotype is medium-sized. The gene calls are TRBV20-1 and TRBJ2-7; possible D gene TRBD2, 6 bases. V was cut by 7 bases and J by 2 bases, with 15 bases left in between. The CDR3 is made up of 13 amino acids. The germline V gene encodes CDR1 DFQATT and CDR2 SNEGSKA (reference sequence). In nucleotides, the CDR3 is TGCAGTGGGAGAAAGGGGACTGCCTACGAGCAGTACTTC. Translating it yields CSGRKGTAYEQYF.

This sequence joins TRBV20-1 and TRBJ2-4, with D possibly matching TRBD2 (6 bases). V gave up 1 base and J gave up 6 bases, with 7 bases separating them. This CDR3 contains 12 residues. Looked up from germline, CDR1 is DFQATT and CDR2 is SNEGSKA (reference sequence). The CDR3 DNA is TGCAGTGCTAGAGGTAGCGGAAACATTCAGTACTTC. Its translation is CSARGSGNIQYF.

This sequence joins TRBV15 and TRBJ1-2; possibly TRBD1 for D (5 bases). V was shortened by 0 bases and J by 7 bases, with 18 bases between the two germline ends. Germline V gene sequence: CDR1 LNHNV, CDR2 YYDKDF (reference sequence). The CDR3 length is 16 residues. CDR3 amino acids: CATSRDRLGGDRGYTF. CDR3 nucleotides: TGTGCCACCAGCAGAGATCGCCTTGGGGGGGATCGTGGCTACACCTTC.

This chain links TRBV20-1 with TRBJ2-2; 8 nucleotides match TRBD1. The CDR3 is 15 residues long. Germline CDR1 reads DFQATT; CDR2 reads SNEGSKA (reference sequence). V trimming: 5 bases; J trimming: 2 bases; junction bases outside the gene matches: 7. The CDR3 DNA follows: TGCAGTGCTTCCCAACAGGGGGTTAACACCGGGGAGCTGTTTTTT. This sequence encodes CSASQQGVNTGELFF.

The chain recombines TRBV7-9 with TRBJ2-3; 8 bases align to TRBD2. Germline trimming cut 0 bases from V and 5 bases from J; bases unmatched to any gene: 13. CDR3 length equals 18 residues. Germline loops: CDR1 SEHNR, CDR2 FQNEAQ (reference sequence). The CDR3 sequence: CASSLAVRRAGVGDTQYF. The DNA for the CDR3 is TGTGCCAGCAGCTTAGCCGTCAGAAGAGCGGGAGTGGGAGATACGCAGTATTTT.

J is TRBJ2-7 and V is TRBV6-2 or TRBV6-3; unclear D gene. CDR1 MNHEY and CDR2 SVGEGT come from the germline V gene. Trimming took 7 bases from V and 2 from J, leaving 15 bases between them. This CDR3 has 14 amino acids. The chain's CDR3 is CASNDPHGTYEQYF. CDR3 nucleotide sequence: TGTGCCAGCAATGACCCCCACGGAACCTACGAGCAGTACTTC.

V is TRBV24-1 and J is TRBJ2-3; 7 bases line up with TRBD1. The germline CDR1 and CDR2 sequences are KGHDR and SFDVKD. This CDR3 spans 17 amino acids. Germline trimming cut 3 bases from V and 5 bases from J; bases unmatched to any gene: 13. The CDR3 DNA follows: TGTGCCACCAGTGATCCCAAGGGACAGACGAGAAGAGATACGCAGTATTTT. It codes for CATSDPKGQTRRDTQYF.

The chain is built from TRBV20-1 and TRBJ1-1; D is uncertain. The CDR3 sequence is 15 residues long. Germline CDR1 is DFQATT and CDR2 is SNEGSKA (reference sequence). V lost 6 bases to trimming and J lost 4 bases, with 21 bases between them. As DNA, the CDR3 is TGCAGTGCCAGTCGCCGAACGGGTATTGGCACTGAAGCTTTCTTT. Translating gives CSASRRTGIGTEAFF.

The chain has TRBV15 and TRBJ1-3; D call uncertain. Germline CDR1 reads LNHNV; CDR2 reads YYDKDF (reference sequence). CDR3 length: 17 residues. V was clipped by 0 bases and J by 0 bases, with 12 bases between them. The CDR3 is CATSREGTRASGNTIYF. The CDR3, as DNA: TGTGCCACCAGCAGAGAAGGCACACGGGCCTCTGGAAACACCATATATTTT. Full variable domain (missing parts from reference TRBV15 and TRBJ1-3): DAMVIQNPRYQVTQFGKPVTLSCSQTLNHNVMYWYQQKSSQAPKLLFHYYDKDFNNEADTPDNFQSRRPNTSFCFLDIRSPGLGDTAMYLCATSREGTRASGNTIYFGEGSWLTVV.